This T cell receptor (beta chain) is drawn from a study of blood T cell repertoires in COVID-19. The authors' processing: Reference gene primers were amplified, and this amplification served to estimate nucleated cell counts. Here immunoSEQ multiplex PCR was the method, and the copy in TCRdb shows in-frame clones only, minus some. V, J and clone size reflect that table, while D and trimming were determined from the DNA. The sample has some 97,000 clones; approximately 86% are singletons. This clone was counted once. Germline CDR1 reads SGDLS; CDR2 reads YYNGEE. The V end was cut by 0 bases, the J end by 3 bases, with 18 bases between. CDR3 length equals 17 residues.

Material: peripheral blood. The V call is TRBV9, the J call TRBJ1-1; the D is unclear. The clonotype comes from a woman aged 55-75 years with acute or convalescent COVID-19. The CDR3 reads CASSVAPTSPEDTEAFF. CDR3 DNA: TGTGCCAGCAGCGTAGCTCCCACTTCGCCGGAGGACACTGAAGCTTTCTTT.